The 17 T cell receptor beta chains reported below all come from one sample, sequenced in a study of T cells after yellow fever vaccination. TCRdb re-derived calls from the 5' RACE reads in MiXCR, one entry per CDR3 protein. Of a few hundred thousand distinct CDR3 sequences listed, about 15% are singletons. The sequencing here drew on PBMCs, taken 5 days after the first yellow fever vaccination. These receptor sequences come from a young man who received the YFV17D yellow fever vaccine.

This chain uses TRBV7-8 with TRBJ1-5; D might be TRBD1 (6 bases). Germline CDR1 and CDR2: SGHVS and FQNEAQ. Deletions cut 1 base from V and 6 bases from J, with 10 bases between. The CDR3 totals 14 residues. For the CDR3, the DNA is TGTGCCAGCAGCTTAGGGGGGGCAGGTCAGCCCCAGCATTTT. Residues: CASSLGGAGQPQHF.

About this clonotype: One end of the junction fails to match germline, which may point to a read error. CDR3 protein: CASSQDSRTLLF. As DNA, the CDR3 is TGCGCCAGCAGCCAAGATTCACGCACACTACTCTTC. The V and J genes are TRBV4-3 and TRBJ1-2; no clear D. Germline CDR1 reads LGHNA; CDR2 reads YSLEER. The CDR3 runs to 12 residues.

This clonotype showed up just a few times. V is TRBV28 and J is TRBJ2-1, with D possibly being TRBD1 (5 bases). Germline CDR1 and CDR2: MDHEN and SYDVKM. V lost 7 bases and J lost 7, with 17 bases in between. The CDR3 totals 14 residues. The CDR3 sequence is CASTLGAQRNEQFF. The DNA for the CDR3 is TGTGCCAGCACTCTAGGGGCCCAAAGGAATGAGCAGTTCTTC.

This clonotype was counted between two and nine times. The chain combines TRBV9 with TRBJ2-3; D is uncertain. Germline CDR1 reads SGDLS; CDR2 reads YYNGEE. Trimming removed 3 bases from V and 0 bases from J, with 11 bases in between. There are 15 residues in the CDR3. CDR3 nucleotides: TGTGCCAGCAGCGGACTGACGGCTAGCACAGATACGCAGTATTTT. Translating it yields CASSGLTASTDTQYF.

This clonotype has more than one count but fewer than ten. CDR3 in amino acids: CAIGPAGGLEQYF. CDR3 sequence (DNA): TGTGCCATCGGGCCAGCGGGGGGGCTCGAGCAGTACTTC. The V gene is TRBV10-3, the J gene TRBJ2-7; 10 bases match TRBD2. The CDR3 consists of 13 residues. Germline values: CDR1 ENHRY, CDR2 SYGVKD. With 8 bases clipped from V and 6 bases from J, the junction kept 7 bases outside the gene matches.

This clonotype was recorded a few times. CDR3 coding DNA: TGTGCCAGCAGCTTCCCACAGGGTGAGAAAGATACCACAGATACGCAGTATTTT. Translation: CASSFPQGEKDTTDTQYF. This chain uses TRBV11-2 with TRBJ2-3; TRBD1 is a possible D gene (6 bases). V lost 3 bases to trimming and J lost 2 bases, with 21 bases between them. The CDR3 has 18 residues. The germline V gene has CDR1 SGHAT and CDR2 FQNNGV.

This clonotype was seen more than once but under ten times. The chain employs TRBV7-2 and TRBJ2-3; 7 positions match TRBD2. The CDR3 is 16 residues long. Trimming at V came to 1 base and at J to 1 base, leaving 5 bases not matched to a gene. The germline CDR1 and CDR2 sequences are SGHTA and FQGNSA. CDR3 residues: CASSLGAAGGTDTQYF. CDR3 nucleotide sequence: TGTGCCAGCAGCTTAGGGGCGGCGGGGGGCACAGATACGCAGTATTTT.

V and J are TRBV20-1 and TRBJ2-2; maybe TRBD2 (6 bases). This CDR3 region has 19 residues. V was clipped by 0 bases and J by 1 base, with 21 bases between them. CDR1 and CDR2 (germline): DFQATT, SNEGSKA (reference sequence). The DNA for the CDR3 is TGCAGTGCTAGAGAACCCCCCGGAGAGGGACTTCTGAACACCGGGGAGCTGTTTTTT. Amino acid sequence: CSAREPPGEGLLNTGELFF.

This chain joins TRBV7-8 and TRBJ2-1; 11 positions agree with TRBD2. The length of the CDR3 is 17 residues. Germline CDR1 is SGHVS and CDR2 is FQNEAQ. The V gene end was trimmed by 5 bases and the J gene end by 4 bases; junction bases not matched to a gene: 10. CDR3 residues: CASSLRLAGRIYNEQFF. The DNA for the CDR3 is TGTGCCAGCAGCCTCCGACTAGCGGGGCGAATTTACAATGAGCAGTTCTTC.

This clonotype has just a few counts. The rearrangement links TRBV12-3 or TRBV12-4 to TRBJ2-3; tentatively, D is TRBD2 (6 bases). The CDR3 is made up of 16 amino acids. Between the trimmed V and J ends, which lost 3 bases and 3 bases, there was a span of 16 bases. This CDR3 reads CASSFFVCRGTDTQYF. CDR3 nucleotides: TGTGCCAGCAGTTTCTTCGTGTGTCGGGGGACAGATACGCAGTATTTT.

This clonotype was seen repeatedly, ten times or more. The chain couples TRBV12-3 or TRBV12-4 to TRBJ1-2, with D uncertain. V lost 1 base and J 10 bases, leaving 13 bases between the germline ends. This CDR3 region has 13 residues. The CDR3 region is CASSLGEARAYTF. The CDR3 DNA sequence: TGTGCCAGCAGTTTAGGAGAGGCCAGAGCCTACACCTTC.

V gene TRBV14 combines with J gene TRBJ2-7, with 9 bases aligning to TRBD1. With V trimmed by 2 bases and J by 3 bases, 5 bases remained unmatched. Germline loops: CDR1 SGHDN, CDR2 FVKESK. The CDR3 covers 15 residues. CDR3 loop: CASSQRDRAVYEQYF. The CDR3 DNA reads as TGTGCCAGCAGCCAACGGGACAGGGCCGTCTACGAGCAGTACTTC.

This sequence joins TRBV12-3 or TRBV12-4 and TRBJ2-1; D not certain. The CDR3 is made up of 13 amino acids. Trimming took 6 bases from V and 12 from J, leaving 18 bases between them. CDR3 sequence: CASRKNLEVWQFF. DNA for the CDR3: TGTGCCAGCAGGAAAAACTTAGAGGTTTGGCAGTTCTTC.

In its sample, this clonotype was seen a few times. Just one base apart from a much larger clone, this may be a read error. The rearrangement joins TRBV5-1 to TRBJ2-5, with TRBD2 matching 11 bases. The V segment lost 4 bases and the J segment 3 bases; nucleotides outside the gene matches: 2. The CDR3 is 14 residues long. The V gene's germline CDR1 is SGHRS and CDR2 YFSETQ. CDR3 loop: CASSVGLAEETQYF. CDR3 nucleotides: TGCGCCAGCAGCGTGGGACTAGCGGAAGAGACCCAGTACTTC.

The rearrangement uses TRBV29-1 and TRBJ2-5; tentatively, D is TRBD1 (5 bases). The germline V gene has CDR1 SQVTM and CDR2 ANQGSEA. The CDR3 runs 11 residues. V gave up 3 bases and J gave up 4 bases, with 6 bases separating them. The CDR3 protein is CSVDRVETQYF. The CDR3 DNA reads TGCAGCGTTGACAGGGTAGAGACCCAGTACTTC.

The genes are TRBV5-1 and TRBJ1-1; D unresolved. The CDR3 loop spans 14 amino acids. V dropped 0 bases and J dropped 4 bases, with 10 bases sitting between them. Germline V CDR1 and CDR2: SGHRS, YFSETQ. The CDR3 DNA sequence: TGCGCCAGCAGCTTGGTTGGGGTCGGCACTGAAGCTTTCTTT. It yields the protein CASSLVGVGTEAFF.

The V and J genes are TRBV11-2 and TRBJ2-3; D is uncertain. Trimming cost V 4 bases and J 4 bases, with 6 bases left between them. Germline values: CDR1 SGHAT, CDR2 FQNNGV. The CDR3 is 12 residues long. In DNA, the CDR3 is TGTGCCAGCAGCTGGTTCCCAGATACGCAGTATTTT. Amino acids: CASSWFPDTQYF.